The present T cell receptor (beta chain) was sequenced within a study of patients and donors after allogeneic stem cell transplantation. One entry per CDR3 protein results from TCRdb running MiXCR on the RT-PCR reads. The top ten clones hold about 2.5% of a sample with tens of thousands of distinct CDR3 sequences, roughly 5.2% of them seen once. Trimming cost V 1 base and J 8 bases, with 14 bases left between them. Looked up from germline, CDR1 is LGHNA and CDR2 is YNFKEQ. This CDR3 has 14 amino acids. This clonotype occurred many times. The chain recombines TRBV4-2 with TRBJ1-2; D perhaps matches TRBD1 (5 bases). What was sequenced was blood, either unsorted or a sorted T cell fraction (not recorded which). This receptor was obtained from a human donor who was either an allogeneic HSCT recipient or a stem cell or donor lymphocyte infusion donor (not recorded which). It is not recorded whose cells these are; they may come from a transplant donor. This CDR3 is CASSQGNGQGGYTF. The CDR3 DNA follows: TGTGCCAGCAGCCAAGGAAATGGGCAGGGAGGCTACACCTTC.